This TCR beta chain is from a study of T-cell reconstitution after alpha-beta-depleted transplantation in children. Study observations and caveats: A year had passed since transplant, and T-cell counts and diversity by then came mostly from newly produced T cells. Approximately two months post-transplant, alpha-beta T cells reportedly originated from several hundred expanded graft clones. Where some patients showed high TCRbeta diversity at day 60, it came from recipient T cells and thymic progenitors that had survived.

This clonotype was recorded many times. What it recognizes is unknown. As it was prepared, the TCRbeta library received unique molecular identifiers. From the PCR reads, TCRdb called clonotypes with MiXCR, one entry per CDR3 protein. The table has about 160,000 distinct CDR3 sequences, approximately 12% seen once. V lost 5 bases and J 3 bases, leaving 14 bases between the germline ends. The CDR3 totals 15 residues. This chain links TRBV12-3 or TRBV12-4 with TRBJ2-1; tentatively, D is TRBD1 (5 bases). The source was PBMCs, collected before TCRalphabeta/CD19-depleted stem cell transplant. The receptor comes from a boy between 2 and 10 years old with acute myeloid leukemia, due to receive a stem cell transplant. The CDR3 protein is CASSPGAGSYNEQFF. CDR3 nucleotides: TGTGCCAGCAGTCCTGGGGCAGGTAGCTACAATGAGCAGTTCTTC.